This paragraph covers one T cell receptor (beta chain) sequence. V gave up 5 bases and J gave up 6 bases; unmatched junction bases: 8. Germline assignment: CDR1 SGHRS and CDR2 YFSETQ. The CDR3 runs to 13 residues. In the authors' methods: Amplification with reference gene primers provided the estimates of nucleated cell counts. Sequencing was performed with immunoSEQ multiplex PCR; in TCRdb, only in-frame clones are kept and a portion is missing. Clonal size and the V and J genes are those of that table, whereas D and trimming came from the DNA. The data contain just under 300,000 clones, around 90% of them singletons. The record originates from a study of blood T cell repertoires in COVID-19. Study summary: From the United States, Italy and Spain came samples of acute and convalescent COVID-19. Sample material is recorded as cDNA or gDNA derived from T cells, B-cell-depleted T cells, or PBMCs.

The receptor was isolated from a man between 65 and 80 years old with acute or convalescent COVID-19. Sequencing was performed on peripheral blood. This chain joins TRBV5-1 and TRBJ2-7; 7 bases are shared with TRBD1. The CDR3 loop reads CASSLTGPGEQYF. CDR3 coding DNA: TGCGCCAGCAGTTTGACAGGGCCGGGCGAGCAGTACTTC.